One and the same sample provided the 5 T cell receptor beta chains below, sequenced in a study of T cell responses to AZD1222 COVID-19 vaccine. This table comes from immunoSEQ multiplex PCR, and its TCRdb copy is limited to in-frame clones, with some not included. The table shows approximately 110,000 clones, with 92% occurring only once. The specimen comprised peripheral blood, sampled on day 0 of AZD1222 vaccination. The source is an adult in good health.

This chain links TRBV10-3 with TRBJ1-2; 7 nucleotides match TRBD1. V shed 5 bases, J shed 0 bases, and the junction held 15 bases outside the gene matches. The CDR3 is 18 residues long. CDR1 and CDR2 from the germline V gene are ENHRY and SYGVKD. For the CDR3, the DNA is TGTGCCATCAGTCCAAGGGAGGGACAGCCGGGAGCTAACTATGGCTACACCTTC. This encodes CAISPREGQPGANYGYTF.

Remarks on this clone: Relative to the germline gene, one junction end is altered; a read error may explain this. The rearrangement joins TRBV7-8 to TRBJ1-2, with D possibly matching TRBD1 (5 bases). Germline V gene sequence: CDR1 SGHVS, CDR2 FQNEAQ. The CDR3 length is 13 residues. CDR3 bases: TGTACCAGCAGTCCAGGGTTCGGCTATGGCTACACCTTC. This gives the protein CTSSPGFGYGYTF.

The V and J genes are TRBV19 and TRBJ1-3, with D possibly being TRBD1 (5 bases). Germline V gene sequence: CDR1 LNHDA, CDR2 SQIVND (reference sequence). The germline V and J ends were trimmed by 8 bases and 1 base, with 12 bases remaining between them. CDR3 size: 14 residues. The CDR3, as DNA: TGTGCCAGTGCCCGGGGGGGTTCTGGAAACACCATATATTTT. This encodes CASARGGSGNTIYF.

This sequence joins TRBV19 and TRBJ1-4, with D hard to call. The CDR3 extends over 14 amino acids. Germline values: CDR1 LNHDA, CDR2 SQIVND (reference sequence). Trimming shortened V by 6 bases and J by 0 bases, and 8 bases separated the two germline ends. CDR3 loop: CASRGTATNEKLFF. The CDR3 DNA is TGTGCCAGTAGAGGAACAGCAACTAATGAAAAACTGTTTTTT.

V is TRBV18 and J is TRBJ1-2; tentatively, D is TRBD1 (6 bases). V was pared by 6 bases and J by 0 bases, with 20 bases between. CDR3 length: 17 amino acids. In germline, CDR1 is KGHSH, CDR2 LQKENI. The CDR3 DNA follows: TGTGCCAGCTCCTCCGGGCGGATGGGGGCTTCTAACTATGGCTACACCTTC. It translates to CASSSGRMGASNYGYTF.